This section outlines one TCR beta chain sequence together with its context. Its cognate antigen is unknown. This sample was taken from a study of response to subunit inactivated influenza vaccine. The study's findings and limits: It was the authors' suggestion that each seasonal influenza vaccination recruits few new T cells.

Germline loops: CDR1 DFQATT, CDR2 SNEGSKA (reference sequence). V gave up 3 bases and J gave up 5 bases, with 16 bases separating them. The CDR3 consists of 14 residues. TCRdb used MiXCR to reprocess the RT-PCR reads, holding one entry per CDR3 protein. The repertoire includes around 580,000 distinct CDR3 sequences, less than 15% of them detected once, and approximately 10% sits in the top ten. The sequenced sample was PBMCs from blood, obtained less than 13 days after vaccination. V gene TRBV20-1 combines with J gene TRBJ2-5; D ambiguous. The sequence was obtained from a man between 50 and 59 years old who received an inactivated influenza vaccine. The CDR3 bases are TGCAGTGCTAGTGGCCTAGGTCCCACCGAGACCCAGTACTTC. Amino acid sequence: CSASGLGPTETQYF.